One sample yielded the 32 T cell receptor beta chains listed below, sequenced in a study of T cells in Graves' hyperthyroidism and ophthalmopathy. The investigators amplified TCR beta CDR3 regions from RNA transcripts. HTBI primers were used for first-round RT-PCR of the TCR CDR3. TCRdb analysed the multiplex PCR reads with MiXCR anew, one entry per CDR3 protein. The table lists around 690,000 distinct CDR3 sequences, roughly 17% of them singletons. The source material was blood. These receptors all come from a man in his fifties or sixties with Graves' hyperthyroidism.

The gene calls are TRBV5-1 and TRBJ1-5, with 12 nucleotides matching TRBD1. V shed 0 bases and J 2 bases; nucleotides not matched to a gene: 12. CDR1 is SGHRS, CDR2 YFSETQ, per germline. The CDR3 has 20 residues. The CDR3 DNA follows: TGCGCCAGCAGCTTGGAGGGGCGCGGGACAGGGGGCTATGGCAATCAGCCCCAGCATTTT. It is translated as CASSLEGRGTGGYGNQPQHF.

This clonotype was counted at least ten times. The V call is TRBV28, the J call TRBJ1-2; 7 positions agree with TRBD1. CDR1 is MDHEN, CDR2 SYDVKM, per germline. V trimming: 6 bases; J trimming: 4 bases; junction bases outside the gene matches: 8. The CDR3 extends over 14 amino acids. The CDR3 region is CASSSGQNLYGYTF. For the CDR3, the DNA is TGTGCCAGCAGCTCGGGACAGAACCTCTATGGCTACACCTTC.

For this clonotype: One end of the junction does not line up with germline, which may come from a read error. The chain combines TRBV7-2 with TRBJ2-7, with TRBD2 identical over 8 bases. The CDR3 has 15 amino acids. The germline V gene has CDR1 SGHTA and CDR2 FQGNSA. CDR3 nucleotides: TGTGCCAGCAGCTTAGCAGGGCGGGAGGTATACGGGCAGTACTTC. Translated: CASSLAGREVYGQYF.

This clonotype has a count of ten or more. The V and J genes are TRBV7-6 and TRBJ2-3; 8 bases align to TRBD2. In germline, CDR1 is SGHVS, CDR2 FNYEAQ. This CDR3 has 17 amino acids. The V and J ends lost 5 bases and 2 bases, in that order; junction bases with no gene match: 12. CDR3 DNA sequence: TGTGCCAGCAGCATTGGTCGTGGTAGCGGGGCCACAGATACGCAGTATTTT. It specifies CASSIGRGSGATDTQYF.

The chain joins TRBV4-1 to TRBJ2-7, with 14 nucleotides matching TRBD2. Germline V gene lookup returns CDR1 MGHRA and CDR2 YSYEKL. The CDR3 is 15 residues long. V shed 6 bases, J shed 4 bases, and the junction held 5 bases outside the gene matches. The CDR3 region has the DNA TGCGCCAGCAGTTGGACTAGCGGGAGGTATTACGAGCAGTACTTC. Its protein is CASSWTSGRYYEQYF.

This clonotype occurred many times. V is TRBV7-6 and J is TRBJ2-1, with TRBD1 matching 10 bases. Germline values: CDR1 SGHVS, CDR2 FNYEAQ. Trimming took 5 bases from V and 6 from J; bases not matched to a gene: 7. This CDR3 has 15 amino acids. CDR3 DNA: TGTGCCAGCAGCCAGGGACAGGGGATGGTCAATGAGCAGTTCTTC. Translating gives CASSQGQGMVNEQFF.

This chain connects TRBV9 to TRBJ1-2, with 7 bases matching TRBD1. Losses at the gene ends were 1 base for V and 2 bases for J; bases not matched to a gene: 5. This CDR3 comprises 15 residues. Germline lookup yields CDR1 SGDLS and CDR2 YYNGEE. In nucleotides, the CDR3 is TGTGCCAGCAGCGTACAGGGACAGCAGAACTATGGCTACACCTTC. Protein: CASSVQGQQNYGYTF.

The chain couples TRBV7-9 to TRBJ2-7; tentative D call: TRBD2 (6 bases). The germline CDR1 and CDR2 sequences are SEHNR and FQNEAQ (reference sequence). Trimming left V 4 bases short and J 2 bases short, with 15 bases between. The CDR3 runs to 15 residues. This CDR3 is CASSSGRETAYEQYF. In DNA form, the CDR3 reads TGTGCCAGCAGCTCGGGTCGGGAGACCGCCTACGAGCAGTACTTC.

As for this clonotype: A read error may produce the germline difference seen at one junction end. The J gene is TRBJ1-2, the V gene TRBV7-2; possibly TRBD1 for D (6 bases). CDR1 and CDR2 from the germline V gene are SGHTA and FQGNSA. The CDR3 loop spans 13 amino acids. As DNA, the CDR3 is TGCGCCAGCAGCCAAGGGACACCTTATGGCTACACCTTC. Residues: CASSQGTPYGYTF. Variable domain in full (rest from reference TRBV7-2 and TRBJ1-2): GAGVSQSPSNKVTEKGKDVELRCDPISGHTALYWYRQSLGQGLEFLIYFQGNSAPDKSGLPSDRFSAERTGGSVSTLTIQRTQQEDSAVYLCASSQGTPYGYTFGSGTRLTVV.

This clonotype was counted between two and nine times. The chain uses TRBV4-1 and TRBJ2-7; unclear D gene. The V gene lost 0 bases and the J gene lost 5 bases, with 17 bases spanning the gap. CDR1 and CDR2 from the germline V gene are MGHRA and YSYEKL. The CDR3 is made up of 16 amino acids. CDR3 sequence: CASSQDQVKFVDEQYF. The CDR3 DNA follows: TGCGCCAGCAGCCAAGACCAGGTTAAGTTCGTCGACGAGCAGTACTTC.

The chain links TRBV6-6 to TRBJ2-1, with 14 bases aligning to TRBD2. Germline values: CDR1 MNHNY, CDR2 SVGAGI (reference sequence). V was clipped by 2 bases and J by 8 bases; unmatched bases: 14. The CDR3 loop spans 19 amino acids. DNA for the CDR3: TGTGCCAGCAGTTACGGACTAGCGGGAGGCCAACGGCTGCGGGATGAGCAGTTCTTC. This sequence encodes CASSYGLAGGQRLRDEQFF.

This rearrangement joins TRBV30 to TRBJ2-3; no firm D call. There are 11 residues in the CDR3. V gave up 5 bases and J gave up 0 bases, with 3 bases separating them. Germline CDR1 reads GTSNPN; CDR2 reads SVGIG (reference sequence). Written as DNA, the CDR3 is TGTGCCTGGGGGAGCACAGATACGCAGTATTTT. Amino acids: CAWGSTDTQYF. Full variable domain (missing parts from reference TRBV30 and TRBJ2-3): SQTIHQWPATLVQPVGSPLSLECTVEGTSNPNLYWYRQAAGRGLQLLFYSVGIGQISSEVPQNLSASRPQDRQFILSSKKLLLSDSGFYLCAWGSTDTQYFGPGTRLTVL.

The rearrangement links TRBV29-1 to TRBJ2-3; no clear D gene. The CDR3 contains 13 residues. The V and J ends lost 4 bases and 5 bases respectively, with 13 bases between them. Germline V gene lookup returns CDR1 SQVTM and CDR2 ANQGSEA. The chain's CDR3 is CSVGREVQDTQYF. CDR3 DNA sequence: TGCAGCGTTGGTAGGGAAGTCCAAGATACGCAGTATTTT.

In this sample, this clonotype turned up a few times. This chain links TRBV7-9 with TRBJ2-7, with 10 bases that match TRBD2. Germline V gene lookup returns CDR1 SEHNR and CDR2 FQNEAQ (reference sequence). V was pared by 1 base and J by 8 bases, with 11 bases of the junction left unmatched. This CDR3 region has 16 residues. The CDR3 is CASSLEASGSPIKQYF. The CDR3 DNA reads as TGTGCCAGCAGCTTAGAGGCTAGCGGGAGCCCCATAAAGCAGTACTTC.

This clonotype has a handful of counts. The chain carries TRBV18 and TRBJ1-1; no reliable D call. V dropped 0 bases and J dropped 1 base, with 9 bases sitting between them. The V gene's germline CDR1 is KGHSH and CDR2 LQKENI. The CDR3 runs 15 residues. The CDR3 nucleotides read TGTGCCAGCTCACCACCGTCGGGAACGAACACTGAAGCTTTCTTT. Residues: CASSPPSGTNTEAFF.

The DNA of the CDR3 is TGTGCCAGTACCCCGGGACTAGCGGGAGGCAAACATCTCTACAATGAGCAGTTCTTC. Protein sequence: CASTPGLAGGKHLYNEQFF. The chain carries TRBV19 and TRBJ2-1, with TRBD2 matching 15 bases. Looked up from germline, CDR1 is LNHDA and CDR2 is SQIVND (reference sequence). The junction had 13 bases not matched to a gene; V was cut back by 7 bases and J by 3 bases. The CDR3 loop spans 19 amino acids.

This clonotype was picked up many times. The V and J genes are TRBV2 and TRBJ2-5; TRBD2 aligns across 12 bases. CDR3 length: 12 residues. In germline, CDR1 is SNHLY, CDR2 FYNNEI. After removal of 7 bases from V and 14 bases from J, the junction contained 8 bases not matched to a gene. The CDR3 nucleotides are TGTGCCAGCATTGCTAGCGGGAGGGTAGGATACTTC. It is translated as CASIASGRVGYF.

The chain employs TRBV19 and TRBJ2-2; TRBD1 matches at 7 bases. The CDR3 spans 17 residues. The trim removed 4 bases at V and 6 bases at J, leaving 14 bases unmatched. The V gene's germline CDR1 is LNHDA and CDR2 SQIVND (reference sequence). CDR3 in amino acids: CASSTFDGGTVAGELFF. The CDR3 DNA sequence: TGTGCCAGTAGTACGTTTGATGGTGGGACAGTCGCCGGGGAGCTGTTTTTT.

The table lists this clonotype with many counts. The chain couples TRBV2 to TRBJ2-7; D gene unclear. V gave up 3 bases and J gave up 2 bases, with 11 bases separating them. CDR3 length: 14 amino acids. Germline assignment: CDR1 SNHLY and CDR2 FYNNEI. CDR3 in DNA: TGTGCCAGCAGTGAGAGGCAGGAGACCTACGAGCAGTACTTC. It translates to CASSERQETYEQYF.

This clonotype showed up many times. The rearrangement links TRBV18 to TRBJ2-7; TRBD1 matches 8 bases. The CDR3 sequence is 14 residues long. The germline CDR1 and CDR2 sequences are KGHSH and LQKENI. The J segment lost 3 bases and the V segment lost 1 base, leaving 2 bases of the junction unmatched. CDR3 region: CASSPQGQDYEQYF. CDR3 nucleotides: TGTGCCAGCTCACCACAGGGACAGGACTACGAGCAGTACTTC.

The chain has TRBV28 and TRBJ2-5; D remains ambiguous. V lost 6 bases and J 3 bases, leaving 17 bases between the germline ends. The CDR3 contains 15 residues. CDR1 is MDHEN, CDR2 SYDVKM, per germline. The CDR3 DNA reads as TGTGCCAGCAGCACGCCGGGTGGTCCAAAAGAGACCCAGTACTTC. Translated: CASSTPGGPKETQYF.

This CDR3 reads CASTGQGTQYF. DNA for the CDR3: TGTGCCAGCACTGGACAGGGTACGCAGTATTTT. The V call is TRBV19, the J call TRBJ2-3; 8 bases are shared with TRBD1. The CDR3 covers 11 residues. V trimming: 9 bases; J trimming: 8 bases; junction bases outside the gene matches: 4. Germline values: CDR1 LNHDA, CDR2 SQIVND (reference sequence).

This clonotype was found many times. CDR3 in DNA: TGTGCCAGCAGTTATGGTCGTGCACTCTTGACCGGGGAGCTGTTTTTT. Protein sequence: CASSYGRALLTGELFF. The rearrangement joins TRBV6-1 to TRBJ2-2; the D is unclear. V shed 5 bases and J shed 5 bases, with 18 bases lying between them. The CDR3 totals 16 residues. Germline values: CDR1 MNHNS, CDR2 SASEGT.

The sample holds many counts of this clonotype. This CDR3 is CASSSEQGAAEAFF. CDR3 in DNA: TGTGCCAGCAGTTCCGAACAGGGGGCCGCTGAAGCTTTCTTT. This sequence joins TRBV6-5 and TRBJ1-1; TRBD1 matches 9 bases. CDR3 length equals 14 residues. The ends lost 4 bases at V and 6 bases at J; junction bases unmatched: 6. CDR1 MNHEY and CDR2 SVGAGI come from the germline V gene.

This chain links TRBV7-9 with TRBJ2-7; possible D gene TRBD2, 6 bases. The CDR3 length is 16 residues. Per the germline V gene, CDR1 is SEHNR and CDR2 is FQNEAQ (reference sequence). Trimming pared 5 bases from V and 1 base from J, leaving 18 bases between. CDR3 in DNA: TGTGCCAGCAGCCGAGTAACGAGCGGGTCGTCCTACGAGCAGTACTTC. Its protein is CASSRVTSGSSYEQYF.

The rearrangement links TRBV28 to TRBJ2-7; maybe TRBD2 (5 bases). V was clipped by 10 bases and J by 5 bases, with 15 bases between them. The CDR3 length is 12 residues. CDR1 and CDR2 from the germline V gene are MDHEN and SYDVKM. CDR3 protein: CAIEGDSDEQYF. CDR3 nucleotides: TGTGCCATCGAGGGAGATTCAGACGAGCAGTACTTC.

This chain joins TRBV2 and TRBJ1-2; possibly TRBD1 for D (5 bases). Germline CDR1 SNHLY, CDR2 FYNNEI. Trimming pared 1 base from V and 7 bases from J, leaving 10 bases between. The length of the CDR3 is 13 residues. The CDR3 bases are TGTGCCAGCAGTGAAGGAAGCAGGGCTGGCTACACCTTC. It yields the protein CASSEGSRAGYTF.

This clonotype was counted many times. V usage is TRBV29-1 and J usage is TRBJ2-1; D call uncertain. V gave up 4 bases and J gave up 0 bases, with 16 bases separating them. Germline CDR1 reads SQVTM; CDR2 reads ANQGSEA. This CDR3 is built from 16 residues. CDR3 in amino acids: CSVVEKSGISYNEQFF. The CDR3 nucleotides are TGCAGCGTTGTGGAAAAGAGTGGGATCTCCTACAATGAGCAGTTCTTC.

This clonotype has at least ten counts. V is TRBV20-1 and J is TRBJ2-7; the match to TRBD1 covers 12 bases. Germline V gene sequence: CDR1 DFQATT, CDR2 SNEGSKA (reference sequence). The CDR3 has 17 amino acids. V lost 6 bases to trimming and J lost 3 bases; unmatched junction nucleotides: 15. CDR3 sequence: CSAPGTGGRRSFYEQYF. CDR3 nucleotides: TGCAGTGCCCCCGGGACAGGGGGCCGAAGGAGCTTCTACGAGCAGTACTTC.

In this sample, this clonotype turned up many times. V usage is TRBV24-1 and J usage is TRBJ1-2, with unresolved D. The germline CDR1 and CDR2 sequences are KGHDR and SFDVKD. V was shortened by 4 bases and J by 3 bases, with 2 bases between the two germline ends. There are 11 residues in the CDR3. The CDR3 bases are TGTGCCACCAGTGACCACTATGGCTACACCTTC. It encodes CATSDHYGYTF.

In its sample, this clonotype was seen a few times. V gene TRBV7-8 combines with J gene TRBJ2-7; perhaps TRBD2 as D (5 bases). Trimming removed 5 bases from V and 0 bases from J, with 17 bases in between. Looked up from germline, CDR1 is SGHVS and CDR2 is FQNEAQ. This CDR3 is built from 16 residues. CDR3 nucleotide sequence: TGTGCCAGCAGCCAAGATGGAAGCGGTAGCTCCTACGAGCAGTACTTC. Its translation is CASSQDGSGSSYEQYF.

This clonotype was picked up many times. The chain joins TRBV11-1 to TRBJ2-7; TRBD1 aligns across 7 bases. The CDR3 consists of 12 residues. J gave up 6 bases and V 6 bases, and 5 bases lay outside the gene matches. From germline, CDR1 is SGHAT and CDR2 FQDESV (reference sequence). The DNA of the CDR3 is TGTGCCAGCAGGGACAGGTGGGGCGAGCAGTACTTC. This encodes CASRDRWGEQYF.